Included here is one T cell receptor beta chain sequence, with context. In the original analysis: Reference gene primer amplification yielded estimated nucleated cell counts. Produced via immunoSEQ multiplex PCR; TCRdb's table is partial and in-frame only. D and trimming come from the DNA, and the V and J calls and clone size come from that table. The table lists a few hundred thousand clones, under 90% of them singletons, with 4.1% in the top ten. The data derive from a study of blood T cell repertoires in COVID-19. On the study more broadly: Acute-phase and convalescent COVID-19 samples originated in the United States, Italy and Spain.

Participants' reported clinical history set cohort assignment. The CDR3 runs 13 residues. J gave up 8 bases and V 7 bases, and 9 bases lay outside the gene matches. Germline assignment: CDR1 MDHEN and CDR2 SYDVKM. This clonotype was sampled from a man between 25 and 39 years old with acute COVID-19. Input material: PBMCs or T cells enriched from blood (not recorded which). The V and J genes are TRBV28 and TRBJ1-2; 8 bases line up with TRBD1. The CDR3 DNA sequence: TGTGCCAGCATTCCCGGACAGGGAGGCGGCTACACCTTC. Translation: CASIPGQGGGYTF.